A single sample gave rise to the 17 T cell receptor beta chains below, sequenced in a study of T cell responses to AZD1222 COVID-19 vaccine. Here immunoSEQ multiplex PCR was the method, and the copy in TCRdb shows in-frame clones only, minus some. Of 90,000 to 100,000 clones in the sample, 88% are singletons; the top ten hold 2.8%. Sequences were derived from peripheral blood, sampled on day 0 of AZD1222 vaccination. These receptors all stem from an adult in good health.

The chain uses TRBV19 and TRBJ2-2; D assignment may be TRBD1 or TRBD2 (6 bases each). Trimming stripped 9 bases from V and 1 base from J, with 12 bases between. CDR1 and CDR2 (germline): LNHDA, SQIVND (reference sequence). This CDR3 spans 14 amino acids. CDR3: CASQGTLNTGELFF. As DNA, the CDR3 is TGTGCCAGCCAGGGGACTTTGAACACCGGGGAGCTGTTTTTT.

The J gene is TRBJ1-5, the V gene TRBV28, with a weak D call TRBD1 (6 bases). Deletions cut 5 bases from V and 7 bases from J, with 15 bases between. The germline CDR1 and CDR2 sequences are MDHEN and SYDVKM. This CDR3 region has 14 residues. The CDR3 spells CASSPGGGRQPQHF. In DNA form, the CDR3 reads TGTGCCAGCAGTCCTGGGGGCGGTAGGCAGCCCCAGCATTTT.

Here the CDR3 DNA reads TGTGCCAGCAGCTTAGGGCAGGGGCAAAGCACCGGGGAGCTGTTTTTT. Translated, it gives CASSLGQGQSTGELFF. The chain recombines TRBV7-2 with TRBJ2-2, with D tentatively TRBD1 (6 bases). This CDR3 is built from 16 residues. Trimming stripped 1 base from V and 4 bases from J, with 13 bases between. Germline V lookup: CDR1 SGHTA, CDR2 FQGNSA. The full variable domain, completed using reference TRBV7-2 and TRBJ2-2, is GAGVSQSPSNKVTEKGKDVELRCDPISGHTALYWYRQSLGQGLEFLIYFQGNSAPDKSGLPSDRFSAERTGGSVSTLTIQRTQQEDSAVYLCASSLGQGQSTGELFFGEGSRLTVL.

The V gene is TRBV6-2 or TRBV6-3, the J gene TRBJ2-7, with 9 bases that match TRBD1. The CDR3 sequence is 16 residues long. After removal of 2 bases from V and 4 bases from J, the junction contained 9 bases not matched to a gene. CDR1 MNHEY and CDR2 SVGEGT come from the germline V gene. CDR3 loop: CASSYPDGGQGYEQYF. The DNA of the CDR3 is TGTGCCAGCAGTTACCCAGATGGCGGACAGGGGTACGAGCAGTACTTC.

This chain joins TRBV3-1 (or the pseudogene TRBV3-2) and TRBJ1-6; D gene ambiguous. The CDR3 extends over 13 amino acids. CDR1 LGHDT and CDR2 YNNKEL come from the germline V gene (reference sequence). The V and J ends lost 5 bases and 7 bases respectively, with 9 bases between them. The CDR3 nucleotides read TGTGCCAGCAGCTGGGAGACAAATTCACCCCTCCACTTT. Residues: CASSWETNSPLHF.

This rearrangement joins TRBV3-1 (or the pseudogene TRBV3-2) to TRBJ2-3, with D unclear. The CDR3 spans 14 residues. Trimming left V 0 bases short and J 3 bases short, with 7 bases between. Germline values: CDR1 LGHDT, CDR2 YNNKEL (reference sequence). The CDR3 DNA is TGTGCCAGCAGCCAAGATCTGGGGACAGATACGCAGTATTTT. This sequence encodes CASSQDLGTDTQYF.

This clone qualifies as medium-sized. This chain connects TRBV6-5 to TRBJ2-1; 9 positions agree with TRBD1. Germline-derived CDR1 and CDR2 are MNHEY and SVGAGI. The CDR3 covers 13 residues. V trimming: 7 bases; J trimming: 6 bases; junction bases outside the gene matches: 4. CDR3 sequence: CASTGTGLNEQFF. The CDR3 nucleotides read TGTGCCAGCACCGGGACAGGGCTCAATGAGCAGTTCTTC.

The chain carries TRBV5-4 and TRBJ1-2; D might be TRBD1 (6 bases). V lost 1 base to trimming and J lost 6 bases, with 10 bases between them. This CDR3 contains 13 residues. CDR1 and CDR2 from the germline V gene are SGHNT and YYREEE (reference sequence). Here the CDR3 reads CASSLSGGHGYTF. For the CDR3, the DNA is TGTGCCAGCAGCTTGAGCGGGGGCCATGGCTACACCTTC.

The CDR3 DNA is TGTGCCAGCGAGACGAGCGGGGGCAGCACAGATACGCAGTATTTT. Translation gives CASETSGGSTDTQYF. The rearrangement joins TRBV18 to TRBJ2-3; 8 bases fit TRBD2. The CDR3 spans 15 residues. Germline V lookup: CDR1 KGHSH, CDR2 LQKENI. The V segment lost 8 bases and the J segment 0 bases; nucleotides outside the gene matches: 7.

This chain joins TRBV5-1 and TRBJ1-1; 9 bases fit TRBD1. This CDR3 comprises 15 residues. V lost 0 bases, J lost 4 bases, and 4 bases stayed unmatched. From germline, CDR1 is SGHRS and CDR2 YFSETQ. CDR3 coding DNA: TGCGCCAGCAGCTTGGGGACAGGGGTAGGCACTGAAGCTTTCTTT. Translation: CASSLGTGVGTEAFF. The full variable domain, its missing parts supplied by reference TRBV5-1 and TRBJ1-1, is KAGVTQTPRYLIKTRGQQVTLSCSPISGHRSVSWYQQTPGQGLQFLFEYFSETQRNKGNFPGRFSGRQFSNSRSEMNVSTLELGDSALYLCASSLGTGVGTEAFFGQGTRLTVV.

The V and J genes are TRBV13 and TRBJ2-3; TRBD2 agrees at 8 bases. The germline V gene has CDR1 PRHDT and CDR2 FYEKMQ (reference sequence). The CDR3 is 16 amino acids. The J segment lost 5 bases and the V segment lost 5 bases, leaving 12 bases of the junction unmatched. The CDR3 reads CASSTKRESFIDTQYF. The CDR3 coding sequence is TGTGCCAGCAGCACCAAGCGGGAGTCTTTCATAGATACGCAGTATTTT.

The rearrangement joins TRBV30 to TRBJ2-5, with D perhaps matching TRBD1 (6 bases). V was trimmed by 0 bases and J by 5 bases, leaving 13 bases between them. This CDR3 has 14 residues. CDR1 is GTSNPN, CDR2 SVGIG, per germline (reference sequence). The CDR3 here is CAWSVPDRPETQYF. The CDR3 DNA sequence: TGTGCCTGGAGTGTACCTGACAGGCCCGAGACCCAGTACTTC.

This chain links TRBV28 with TRBJ2-1, with 10 bases matching TRBD1. CDR3 length equals 14 residues. Germline V gives CDR1 MDHEN, CDR2 SYDVKM. The trim removed 6 bases at V and 6 bases at J, leaving 5 bases unmatched. This CDR3 is CASRYRDRGNEQFF. The DNA for the CDR3 is TGTGCCAGCAGGTACCGGGACAGGGGCAATGAGCAGTTCTTC.

V gene TRBV3-1 (or the pseudogene TRBV3-2) combines with J gene TRBJ1-1; D is ambiguous. CDR1 is LGHDT and CDR2 is YNNKEL in the germline V gene (reference sequence). V lost 2 bases to trimming and J lost 0 bases, with 7 bases between them. The CDR3 is made up of 14 amino acids. The CDR3 nucleotides read TGTGCCAGCAGCCAAATGGGTTTGAACACTGAAGCTTTCTTT. It specifies CASSQMGLNTEAFF.

This chain joins TRBV3-1 (or the pseudogene TRBV3-2) and TRBJ2-3; D might be TRBD1 (6 bases). The V gene lost 2 bases and the J gene lost 10 bases, with 13 bases spanning the gap. The CDR3 is 13 amino acids. CDR1 LGHDT and CDR2 YNNKEL come from the germline V gene (reference sequence). The CDR3 sequence is CASSQLGGGSQYF. DNA of the CDR3: TGTGCCAGCAGCCAACTTGGGGGCGGGTCGCAGTATTTT.

This sequence joins TRBV6-5 and TRBJ1-1, with TRBD1 matching 7 bases. This CDR3 spans 14 amino acids. Losses at the gene ends were 4 bases for V and 9 bases for J; bases not matched to a gene: 11. Germline lookup yields CDR1 MNHEY and CDR2 SVGAGI. The CDR3 loop is CASSSSNRGMKAFF. The CDR3 DNA reads TGTGCCAGCAGTTCCTCAAACAGGGGAATGAAAGCTTTCTTT.

The rearrangement joins TRBV7-3 to TRBJ1-3, with TRBD1 matching over 10 bases. Germline CDR1 SGHTA, CDR2 FQGTGA. The CDR3 covers 16 residues. V shed 4 bases and J 4 bases; nucleotides not matched to a gene: 7. The CDR3 here is CASSSGTGVQGNTIYF. For the CDR3, the DNA is TGTGCCAGCAGCTCCGGGACAGGGGTGCAGGGAAACACCATATATTTT. Variable domain in full (rest from reference TRBV7-3 and TRBJ1-3): GAGVSQTPSNKVTEKGKYVELRCDPISGHTALYWYRQSLGQGPEFLIYFQGTGAADDSGLPNDRFFAVRPEGSVSTLKIQRTERGDSAVYLCASSSGTGVQGNTIYFGEGSWLTVV.